The 32 T cell receptor beta chains listed next were all sequenced from one sample in a study of long-term antiretroviral therapy in people with HIV (dated by TCRdb to the early 2020s). The immunoSEQ hsTCRB v3.0 assay was used at survey level resolution for TRB variable region sequencing. TCRdb holds this immuneACCESS table with in-frame rearrangements only. Some clones are missing; in checked studies, unresolved V genes explain under half, and the rest has no known cause. Within this sample are roughly 18,000 clones, with 91% of them counted one time only. Of the sample, 9.6% is held by the ten largest clones. The material was unsorted PBMCs, obtained 3 years after starting antiretroviral therapy. These TCRs come from a man aged 45-65 years with HIV.

The V call is TRBV5-1, the J call TRBJ2-1; no reliable D call. The CDR3 is 15 residues long. Trimming cost V 0 bases and J 7 bases, with 14 bases left between them. Germline V lookup: CDR1 SGHRS, CDR2 YFSETQ. CDR3 coding DNA: TGCGCCAGCAGCTTGGACGAACCTCAATGGAATGAGCAGTTCTTC. This encodes CASSLDEPQWNEQFF.

The chain links TRBV9 to TRBJ2-2; perhaps TRBD2 as D (7 bases). The CDR3 is 17 residues long. The germline V gene has CDR1 SGDLS and CDR2 YYNGEE. V was pared by 0 bases and J by 4 bases, with 16 bases between. CDR3 DNA sequence: TGTGCCAGCAGCGTAGTGGGGGGGCAGTTCGGCACCGGGGAGCTGTTTTTT. It encodes CASSVVGGQFGTGELFF.

This chain's CDR3 is CASSSPGAYEQYF. The CDR3 DNA reads TGTGCCAGCAGCAGTCCGGGTGCTTACGAGCAGTACTTC. This sequence joins TRBV5-8 and TRBJ2-7; D remains unclear. The length of the CDR3 is 13 residues. V gave up 4 bases and J gave up 4 bases, with 12 bases separating them. CDR1 is SGHTS, CDR2 YDEGEE, per germline.

This clone was found once. This sequence joins TRBV6-6 and TRBJ2-7; perhaps TRBD1 as D (5 bases). CDR1 MNHNY and CDR2 SVGAGI come from the germline V gene (reference sequence). Trimming took off 2 bases at V and 0 bases at J, with 11 bases between the two ends. This CDR3 comprises 15 residues. CDR3: CASSYKLDNSYEQYF. The CDR3 DNA reads TGTGCCAGCAGTTACAAACTGGACAACTCCTACGAGCAGTACTTC.

This clone was seen more than once but under ten times. The gene calls are TRBV5-4 and TRBJ2-3; 7 bases are shared with TRBD2. Germline assignment: CDR1 SGHNT and CDR2 YYREEE (reference sequence). The junction had 2 bases not matched to a gene; V was cut back by 6 bases and J by 1 base. CDR3 size: 13 residues. CDR3 amino acids: CASMAGGTDTQYF. DNA of the CDR3: TGTGCCAGCATGGCGGGGGGCACAGATACGCAGTATTTT.

The chain has TRBV27 and TRBJ1-2; 9 bases align to TRBD1. The germline V gene has CDR1 MNHEY and CDR2 SMNVEV (reference sequence). Trimming cost V 4 bases and J 3 bases; bases outside gene matches: 12. The CDR3 runs 17 residues. The CDR3 region has the DNA TGTGCCAGCAGTTCGTTAACTACAGGGGGCGCAGACTATGGCTACACCTTC. Protein sequence: CASSSLTTGGADYGYTF.

This sequence joins TRBV2 and TRBJ2-1; 9 nucleotides line up with TRBD2. Germline V CDR1 and CDR2: SNHLY, FYNNEI. The V gene end was trimmed by 8 bases and the J gene end by 5 bases; junction bases not matched to a gene: 16. The CDR3 has 17 residues. The CDR3 bases are TGTGCCAGCGAGAAGGCCGGGGCGGGGGGGTTGGACAATGAGCAGTTCTTC. Encoded protein: CASEKAGAGGLDNEQFF.

The chain employs TRBV2 and TRBJ1-2, with a tentative D call TRBD1 (6 bases). Germline CDR1 and CDR2: SNHLY and FYNNEI. V dropped 6 bases and J dropped 8 bases, with 19 bases sitting between them. The length of the CDR3 is 14 residues. CDR3 amino acids: CASSPGSGAEGYTF. CDR3 bases: TGTGCCAGCAGCCCCGGGTCAGGGGCGGAGGGCTACACCTTC.

This chain joins TRBV7-8 and TRBJ1-4; D is possibly TRBD1 (6 bases). The CDR3 is 16 amino acids. V was clipped by 7 bases and J by 0 bases, with 15 bases between them. Germline V lookup: CDR1 SGHVS, CDR2 FQNEAQ. The CDR3 region is CASTLQGVATNEKLFF. The CDR3 region has the DNA TGTGCCAGCACTCTACAGGGTGTTGCAACTAATGAAAAACTGTTTTTT. Using reference TRBV7-8 and TRBJ1-4 for the parts outside the CDR3, the full variable domain is GAGVSQSPRYKVAKRGQDVALRCDPISGHVSLFWYQQALGQGPEFLTYFQNEAQLDKSGLPSDRFFAERPEGSVSTLKIQRTQQEDSAVYLCASTLQGVATNEKLFFGSGTQLSVL.

The V and J genes are TRBV5-6 and TRBJ1-1; D gene uncertain. V lost 2 bases to trimming and J lost 8 bases, with 13 bases between them. This CDR3 spans 13 amino acids. Germline lookup yields CDR1 SGHDT and CDR2 YYEEEE. The CDR3 sequence: CASSFGDLAEAFF. CDR3 sequence (DNA): TGTGCCAGCAGCTTCGGGGATTTGGCGGAAGCTTTCTTT.

The chain has TRBV28 and TRBJ2-7; TRBD2 is a possible D gene (5 bases). This CDR3 spans 11 amino acids. Germline V gene lookup returns CDR1 MDHEN and CDR2 SYDVKM. Trimming took off 11 bases at V and 3 bases at J, with 11 bases between the two ends. DNA for the CDR3: TGTGCCGGTGGCCGGGACTACGAGCAGTACTTC. It encodes CAGGRDYEQYF.

The chain has TRBV5-1 and TRBJ2-7, with a possible D match to TRBD2 (6 bases). CDR1 and CDR2 from the germline V gene are SGHRS and YFSETQ. The CDR3 spans 15 residues. The germline V and J ends were trimmed by 0 bases and 4 bases, with 14 bases remaining between them. The CDR3 nucleotides are TGCGCCAGCAGCTTGGAAACTAGCTTGGAATACGAGCAGTACTTC. Translating it yields CASSLETSLEYEQYF.

The CDR3 reads CASSLTSGGVLAKNIQYF. The DNA for the CDR3 is TGTGCCAGCAGCTTGACTAGCGGGGGGGTTCTAGCCAAAAACATTCAGTACTTC. The chain links TRBV7-2 to TRBJ2-4; 14 bases fit TRBD2. The CDR3 runs to 18 residues. Per germline, CDR1 SGHTA and CDR2 FQGNSA. The V segment lost 3 bases and the J segment 0 bases; nucleotides outside the gene matches: 4.

The J gene is TRBJ2-2, the V gene TRBV7-9, with TRBD2 as a possible D gene (6 bases). The CDR3 totals 16 residues. Germline CDR1 is SEHNR and CDR2 is FQNEAQ (reference sequence). Deletions cut 2 bases from V and 1 base from J, with 11 bases between. Written as DNA, the CDR3 is TGTGCCAGCAGCTTAACGGGGGTCCTGAACACCGGGGAGCTGTTTTTT. It codes for CASSLTGVLNTGELFF.

The chain is built from TRBV12-5 and TRBJ1-5; D unresolved. This CDR3 comprises 13 residues. Germline CDR1 LGHNT, CDR2 FRNRAP. With 1 base removed from V and 6 bases from J, the gap between germline ends came to 7 bases. The CDR3 region is CASGLEGTQPQHF. The CDR3 DNA sequence: TGTGCTAGTGGTTTGGAGGGAACTCAGCCCCAGCATTTT.

The chain uses TRBV27 and TRBJ2-1; D is unresolved. Germline-derived CDR1 and CDR2 are MNHEY and SMNVEV (reference sequence). Trimming left V 2 bases short and J 6 bases short, with 11 bases between. The CDR3 has 14 residues. The CDR3 here is CASSLVGWGNEQFF. Here the CDR3 DNA reads TGTGCCAGCAGTTTAGTTGGATGGGGCAATGAGCAGTTCTTC.

The J gene is TRBJ2-7, the V gene TRBV7-2; D is undetermined. CDR1 and CDR2 (germline): SGHTA, FQGNSA. This CDR3 has 13 amino acids. The ends were cut back, 5 bases at V and 2 bases at J, with 10 bases in the middle. The CDR3 sequence is CASSPFPTYEQYF. The DNA of the CDR3 is TGTGCCAGCAGCCCATTCCCGACCTACGAGCAGTACTTC. Filled out from reference TRBV7-2 and TRBJ2-7, the complete variable domain reads GAGVSQSPSNKVTEKGKDVELRCDPISGHTALYWYRQSLGQGLEFLIYFQGNSAPDKSGLPSDRFSAERTGGSVSTLTIQRTQQEDSAVYLCASSPFPTYEQYFGPGTRLTVT.

The chain links TRBV19 to TRBJ2-3, with D maybe TRBD2 (6 bases). Trimming took off 3 bases at V and 2 bases at J, with 21 bases between the two ends. Germline CDR1 and CDR2: LNHDA and SQIVND (reference sequence). CDR3 length: 18 amino acids. The CDR3 spells CASSMFLWDGGSTDTQYF. DNA of the CDR3: TGTGCCAGTAGTATGTTTCTATGGGACGGGGGATCCACAGATACGCAGTATTTT.

The genes are TRBV7-2 and TRBJ1-5; no firm D call. CDR3 length equals 16 residues. CDR1 is SGHTA and CDR2 is FQGNSA in the germline V gene. The ends were cut back, 0 bases at V and 0 bases at J, with 9 bases in the middle. Here the CDR3 DNA reads TGTGCCAGCAGCTTAGCAGCAGACTATAGCAATCAGCCCCAGCATTTT. This codes for CASSLAADYSNQPQHF.

The chain has TRBV5-8 and TRBJ2-2; 14 bases map to TRBD2. Germline assignment: CDR1 SGHTS and CDR2 YDEGEE. The CDR3 loop spans 17 amino acids. Trimming took 5 bases from V and 1 from J; bases not matched to a gene: 4. DNA of the CDR3: TGTGCCAGCAGGCCGGGACTAGCGGGGGAGAACACCGGGGAGCTGTTTTTT. Amino acid sequence: CASRPGLAGENTGELFF.

The chain joins TRBV2 to TRBJ1-6; 7 bases fit TRBD1. The CDR3 runs 13 residues. J lost 8 bases, V lost 7 bases, and 5 bases had no gene match. Germline assignment: CDR1 SNHLY and CDR2 FYNNEI. CDR3 loop: CASNDRVDSPLHF. Here the CDR3 DNA reads TGTGCCAGCAACGACAGGGTTGATTCACCCCTCCACTTT.

The chain combines TRBV29-1 with TRBJ1-1; D gene ambiguous. Trimming cost V 8 bases and J 1 base, with 14 bases left between them. Germline CDR1 and CDR2: SQVTM and ANQGSEA. There are 13 residues in the CDR3. The CDR3: CSFLLAPNTEAFF. CDR3 DNA: TGCAGCTTTCTCTTGGCCCCGAACACTGAAGCTTTCTTT.

CDR3 sequence: CASSPPGLAGGTDTQYF. In DNA form, the CDR3 reads TGTGCCAGCAGCCCTCCGGGACTAGCGGGGGGCACAGATACGCAGTATTTT. V gene TRBV7-2 combines with J gene TRBJ2-3; 14 nucleotides agree with TRBD2. From germline, CDR1 is SGHTA and CDR2 FQGNSA. CDR3 length: 17 residues. Unmatched junction bases numbered 5, after V lost 5 bases and J lost 1 base.

The chain carries TRBV7-9 and TRBJ2-2; D is unresolved. Trimming removed 1 base at V and 6 bases at J, with 6 bases between. CDR3 length: 13 residues. Germline V gene lookup returns CDR1 SEHNR and CDR2 FQNEAQ (reference sequence). CDR3 bases: TGTGCCAGCAGCTTAGACCGTGCCGGGGAGCTGTTTTTT. Translation gives CASSLDRAGELFF.

The chain recombines TRBV30 with TRBJ2-7, with 8 bases that match TRBD2. This CDR3 region has 15 residues. J lost 0 bases, V lost 2 bases, and 6 bases had no gene match. The V gene's germline CDR1 is GTSNPN and CDR2 SVGIG (reference sequence). The CDR3 spells CAWSLAGGSSYEQYF. The CDR3, as DNA: TGTGCCTGGAGTCTGGCGGGGGGCTCCTCCTACGAGCAGTACTTC.

The gene calls are TRBV11-2 and TRBJ2-7, with 7 bases matching TRBD2. The germline gives CDR1 SGHAT, CDR2 FQNNGV. The CDR3 is 15 amino acids. After removal of 3 bases from V and 5 bases from J, the junction contained 10 bases not matched to a gene. The CDR3 DNA is TGTGCCAGCAGCTTTATGGCGGGGGTACTCGACGAGCAGTACTTC. Translation gives CASSFMAGVLDEQYF.

The chain links TRBV4-1 to TRBJ2-2; D is possibly TRBD2 (6 bases). The CDR3 contains 13 residues. Trimming removed 4 bases at V and 6 bases at J, with 9 bases between. CDR1 and CDR2 (germline): MGHRA, YSYEKL. CDR3 protein: CASSPPGAGELFF. The CDR3 DNA reads TGCGCCAGCAGCCCGCCGGGGGCCGGGGAGCTGTTTTTT.

The chain carries TRBV5-6 and TRBJ1-4; possibly TRBD1 for D (6 bases). Germline lookup yields CDR1 SGHDT and CDR2 YYEEEE. The CDR3 has 14 residues. Trimming removed 5 bases at V and 5 bases at J, with 13 bases between. The CDR3 is CASSPTGSNEKLFF. CDR3 sequence (DNA): TGTGCCAGCAGTCCGACAGGATCGAATGAAAAACTGTTTTTT.

There are a few counts of this clone. This chain uses TRBV28 with TRBJ1-2; D call uncertain. This CDR3 is 15 amino acids long. Germline CDR1 is MDHEN and CDR2 is SYDVKM. Trimming removed 1 base from V and 2 bases from J, with 11 bases in between. DNA of the CDR3: TGTGCCAGCAGTTTATCAAGGGCATTAAACTATGGCTACACCTTC. Protein: CASSLSRALNYGYTF.

The V and J genes are TRBV2 and TRBJ1-2, with TRBD1 identical over 7 bases. With V trimmed by 1 base and J by 2 bases, 7 bases remained unmatched. The CDR3 runs to 16 residues. Per germline, CDR1 SNHLY and CDR2 FYNNEI. In nucleotides, the CDR3 is TGTGCCAGCAGTGAAGAGGGGGCCAAGCGAAACTATGGCTACACCTTC. Translating it yields CASSEEGAKRNYGYTF.

The chain uses TRBV30 and TRBJ1-5, with D maybe TRBD1 (6 bases). Germline-derived CDR1 and CDR2 are GTSNPN and SVGIG (reference sequence). The CDR3 loop spans 19 amino acids. V gave up 6 bases and J gave up 2 bases, with 29 bases separating them. The CDR3 nucleotides read TGTGCCTGTGGGGGGCGGGCAGGACAGACTTTTGAGGGCAATCAGCCCCAGCATTTT. Translated, it gives CACGGRAGQTFEGNQPQHF.

The gene calls are TRBV25-1 and TRBJ2-1; perhaps TRBD1 as D (5 bases). V was cut by 4 bases and J by 7 bases, with 11 bases left in between. CDR3 size: 13 residues. Germline loops: CDR1 MGHDK, CDR2 SYGVNS. CDR3 sequence (DNA): TGTGCCAGCAGTGTCCCAGGGCCAAATGAGCAGTTCTTC. Its translation: CASSVPGPNEQFF.